This T cell receptor (beta chain) was profiled in a study of response to subunit inactivated influenza vaccine. MiXCR was run by TCRdb on the RT-PCR reads, yielding one entry per CDR3 protein. Of some 500,000 distinct CDR3 sequences detected, 15% to 20% appear once; the ten largest clones hold 2.5% to 3.5%. On this clonotype: The antigen remains unidentified.

General study points: Authors suggested that a seasonal influenza vaccination recruits few new T cells each time.

Germline V gives CDR1 SGHVS, CDR2 FQNEAQ. With V trimmed by 4 bases and J by 1 base, 7 bases remained unmatched. This CDR3 has 16 residues. The chain links TRBV7-8 to TRBJ2-1; 7 nucleotides match TRBD2. Sequenced material: CD4+ T cells sorted from PBMCs, taken roughly 24 months after vaccination. The receptor's source is a man aged 50 to 69 who received an inactivated influenza vaccine. CDR3 sequence (DNA): TGTGCCAGCAGCTCGTATTTGGGACTATCCTACAATGAGCAGTTCTTC. It translates to CASSSYLGLSYNEQFF.